These 21 T cell receptor beta chains were sequenced from one sample in a study of cytomegalovirus exposure and HLA in healthy donors. PCR employed 60 Vbeta and 13 Jbeta primers. Data came from immunoSEQ multiplex PCR; TCRdb stores just in-frame clones and leaves some out. The sample shows about 110,000 clones, more than 65% of them seen only once. Sequenced sample: PBMCs. All receptors derive from a man in his thirties or forties in good health and CMV-seropositive.

This clone was observed a few times. J is TRBJ2-7 and V is TRBV7-6; a weak D match, TRBD2 (5 bases). The CDR3 loop spans 13 amino acids. Germline CDR1 and CDR2: SGHVS and FNYEAQ. Trimming pared 5 bases from V and 9 bases from J, leaving 17 bases between. The CDR3 reads CASSPGRASGQYF. The CDR3 bases are TGTGCCAGCAGCCCCGGGCGGGCCTCCGGGCAGTACTTC. Filled out from reference TRBV7-6 and TRBJ2-7, the complete variable domain reads GAGVSQSPRYKVTKRGQDVALRCDPISGHVSLYWYRQALGQGPEFLTYFNYEAQQDKSGLPNDRFSAERPEGSISTLTIQRTEQRDSAMYRCASSPGRASGQYFGPGTRLTVT.

This clone appeared a single time. This chain's CDR3 is CASSPGLAGALQETQYF. The CDR3 nucleotides read TGCGCCAGCAGCCCGGGACTAGCGGGGGCCCTCCAAGAGACCCAGTACTTC. V is TRBV5-1 and J is TRBJ2-5; the match to TRBD2 covers 14 bases. The germline V gene encodes CDR1 SGHRS and CDR2 YFSETQ. V shed 4 bases, J shed 1 base, and the junction held 6 bases outside the gene matches. The CDR3 is made up of 17 amino acids.

This clone was found a few times. V and J are TRBV30 and TRBJ2-3, with 7 bases aligning to TRBD2. In germline, CDR1 is GTSNPN, CDR2 SVGIG (reference sequence). V lost 4 bases, J lost 3 bases, and 4 bases stayed unmatched. This CDR3 comprises 13 residues. The CDR3 is CAWTNGGTDTQYF. The DNA for the CDR3 is TGTGCCTGGACCAACGGGGGGACAGATACGCAGTATTTT. Based on the CDR3 plus reference TRBV30 and TRBJ2-3, the full variable domain is SQTIHQWPATLVQPVGSPLSLECTVEGTSNPNLYWYRQAAGRGLQLLFYSVGIGQISSEVPQNLSASRPQDRQFILSSKKLLLSDSGFYLCAWTNGGTDTQYFGPGTRLTVL.

The gene calls are TRBV10-2 and TRBJ1-2; D call uncertain. The V gene lost 5 bases and the J gene lost 2 bases, with 3 bases spanning the gap. This CDR3 is 11 amino acids long. The germline V gene encodes CDR1 WSHSY and CDR2 SAAADI. This CDR3 is CASSQNYGYTF. CDR3 bases: TGCGCCAGCAGTCAGAACTATGGCTACACCTTC.

The chain employs TRBV9 and TRBJ2-7; D perhaps matches TRBD1 (5 bases). V dropped 0 bases and J dropped 2 bases, with 9 bases sitting between them. CDR1 SGDLS and CDR2 YYNGEE come from the germline V gene. This CDR3 region has 14 residues. The CDR3 nucleotides read TGTGCCAGCAGCGTAGGGACAACTACCTACGAGCAGTACTTC. Residues: CASSVGTTTYEQYF.

The V call is TRBV6-6, the J call TRBJ1-2, with D possibly being TRBD1 (5 bases). Trimming removed 6 bases at V and 0 bases at J, with 17 bases between. The CDR3 consists of 16 residues. Germline lookup yields CDR1 MNHNY and CDR2 SVGAGI (reference sequence). Here the CDR3 reads CASRGLDSLSNYGYTF. The CDR3 nucleotides are TGTGCCAGCAGGGGATTAGACAGTCTTTCTAACTATGGCTACACCTTC.

The chain is built from TRBV27 and TRBJ2-3; the match to TRBD1 covers 9 bases. Germline assignment: CDR1 MNHEY and CDR2 SMNVEV (reference sequence). V lost 6 bases and J lost 4; bases outside the gene matches: 5. The CDR3 is 14 residues long. CDR3 amino acids: CASRRDRVSDTQYF. The CDR3 coding sequence is TGTGCCAGCAGAAGGGACAGGGTATCAGATACGCAGTATTTT.

The chain couples TRBV11-3 to TRBJ2-5; 10 bases match TRBD1. The CDR3 sequence is 15 residues long. The trim removed 5 bases at V and 4 bases at J, leaving 7 bases unmatched. Germline values: CDR1 SGHNT, CDR2 YENEEA. The CDR3 sequence is CASSHRGQGIETQYF. The CDR3, as DNA: TGTGCCAGCAGCCACCGGGGACAGGGGATAGAGACCCAGTACTTC.

The table lists this clone with a count of one. This rearrangement joins TRBV6-1 to TRBJ2-1; 11 bases fit TRBD2. Unmatched junction bases numbered 3, after V lost 2 bases and J lost 6 bases. This CDR3 is 15 amino acids long. CDR1 is MNHNS and CDR2 is SASEGT in the germline V gene. The CDR3 DNA reads TGTGCCAGCAGTGAATCCCTAGCGGGGGGCAATGAGCAGTTCTTC. Amino acid sequence: CASSESLAGGNEQFF.

The chain joins TRBV27 to TRBJ1-2, with 9 bases matching TRBD1. V lost 7 bases to trimming and J lost 4 bases; unmatched junction nucleotides: 19. Germline V lookup: CDR1 MNHEY, CDR2 SMNVEV (reference sequence). CDR3 length: 18 amino acids. CDR3 sequence reads: CASNPIPGQGPFPYGYTF. The CDR3, as DNA: TGTGCCAGCAACCCCATTCCAGGACAGGGGCCTTTCCCCTATGGCTACACCTTC.

The V and J genes are TRBV6-5 and TRBJ1-2, with D tentatively TRBD1 (6 bases). The CDR3 runs to 16 residues. Germline values: CDR1 MNHEY, CDR2 SVGAGI. V gave up 4 bases and J gave up 2 bases, with 17 bases separating them. The CDR3 region is CASSSLGGAENYGYTF. The CDR3, as DNA: TGTGCCAGCAGTTCTCTCGGGGGGGCGGAGAACTATGGCTACACCTTC.

The rearrangement uses TRBV5-1 and TRBJ1-5; D may be TRBD1 (5 bases). This CDR3 spans 16 amino acids. Germline CDR1 SGHRS, CDR2 YFSETQ. Trimming took off 4 bases at V and 1 base at J, with 15 bases between the two ends. The CDR3 region is CASSPEGGVSNQPQHF. In DNA, the CDR3 is TGCGCCAGCAGCCCGGAGGGAGGGGTAAGCAATCAGCCCCAGCATTTT.

The chain has TRBV5-4 and TRBJ1-6, with TRBD1 matching 8 bases. Germline CDR1 and CDR2: SGHNT and YYREEE (reference sequence). This CDR3 has 14 amino acids. V was clipped by 4 bases and J by 9 bases; unmatched bases: 6. The CDR3 nucleotides are TGTGCCAGCAGCGTTACAGGGGGGGGTTCACCCCTCCACTTT. Translation: CASSVTGGGSPLHF.

This clone was recorded a few times. The rearrangement joins TRBV25-1 to TRBJ2-7; D possibly corresponds to TRBD1 (5 bases). Germline CDR1 is MGHDK and CDR2 is SYGVNS. Trimming stripped 3 bases from V and 4 bases from J, with 16 bases between. The CDR3 is 15 residues long. The CDR3 here is CASSDRLGASYEQYF. CDR3 nucleotide sequence: TGTGCCAGCAGTGACCGCTTAGGGGCGTCTTACGAGCAGTACTTC.

The chain is built from TRBV5-1 and TRBJ2-5, with 10 bases matching TRBD1. Losses at the gene ends were 4 bases for V and 2 bases for J; bases not matched to a gene: 8. CDR1 SGHRS and CDR2 YFSETQ come from the germline V gene. The length of the CDR3 is 16 residues. Here the CDR3 DNA reads TGCGCCAGCAGCGCAAGACAGGGGGCAAGTCAAGAGACCCAGTACTTC. Translation gives CASSARQGASQETQYF.

The chain uses TRBV19 and TRBJ1-1; D not resolved. Germline V gene lookup returns CDR1 LNHDA and CDR2 SQIVND (reference sequence). The CDR3 extends over 15 amino acids. The V gene lost 10 bases and the J gene lost 4 bases, with 22 bases spanning the gap. The CDR3: CATSIVPGAVTEAFF. DNA of the CDR3: TGTGCCACCTCAATAGTCCCCGGTGCGGTCACTGAAGCTTTCTTT.

This clone was observed a single time. The chain has TRBV9 and TRBJ1-1, with D possibly matching TRBD1 (6 bases). This CDR3 has 15 residues. V was shortened by 1 base and J by 4 bases, with 14 bases between the two germline ends. Per the germline V gene, CDR1 is SGDLS and CDR2 is YYNGEE. The CDR3 loop is CASSVLPAGATEAFF. The CDR3 DNA sequence: TGTGCCAGCAGCGTATTGCCGGCAGGGGCCACTGAAGCTTTCTTT.

V is TRBV2 and J is TRBJ2-7; TRBD1 is a possible D gene (6 bases). Germline values: CDR1 SNHLY, CDR2 FYNNEI. The CDR3 runs 14 residues. The V and J ends lost 6 bases and 3 bases respectively, with 15 bases between them. CDR3 in DNA: TGTGCCAGCAGATTTGACAGGAACTTCTACGAGCAGTACTTC. Amino acid sequence: CASRFDRNFYEQYF.

The chain joins TRBV5-5 to TRBJ2-7, with 15 bases matching TRBD2. Germline CDR1 and CDR2: SGHKS and YYEKEE (reference sequence). CDR3 length: 18 residues. J lost 0 bases, V lost 2 bases, and 6 bases had no gene match. This chain's CDR3 is CASSLGGLAGGSSYEQYF. The CDR3 nucleotides are TGTGCCAGCAGCTTAGGGGGACTAGCGGGGGGAAGCTCCTACGAGCAGTACTTC.

This sequence joins TRBV28 and TRBJ2-5, with 7 bases lining up with TRBD2. Trimming removed 9 bases from V and 5 bases from J; junction bases left unmatched: 9. Germline CDR1 is MDHEN and CDR2 is SYDVKM. This CDR3 has 13 amino acids. The CDR3 bases are TGTGCCAGTGGGGGGGAGGATGGGGAGACCCAGTACTTC. It codes for CASGGEDGETQYF.

The chain has TRBV11-2 and TRBJ2-5; 11 bases fit TRBD2. Germline V CDR1 and CDR2: SGHAT, FQNNGV. The length of the CDR3 is 17 residues. V lost 3 bases, J lost 5 bases, and 11 bases stayed unmatched. DNA for the CDR3: TGTGCCAGCAGCTTGCCCGGTAGCGGGGGGGCCAGGGAGACCCAGTACTTC. Its protein is CASSLPGSGGARETQYF.